This T cell receptor beta chain appears in the sequencing data of a study of OX40 agonist ivuxolimab in advanced cancers. TCRdb keeps only in-frame clones here, not all; method: immunoSEQ multiplex PCR. The data contain roughly 77,000 clones, 92% of them seen just once; the ten biggest clones take up over 0.6%. In regard to this clone: Its target is not known.

General study results and limits: No determination was made of the antigen specificity of the expanded peripheral T cells.

The CDR3 spans 13 residues. The V end was cut by 5 bases, the J end by 6 bases, with 10 bases between. CDR1 and CDR2 from the germline V gene are SGHNT and YENEEA. Sequencing was performed on CD4+ or CD8+ T cells sorted from blood, taken in a trial of the OX40 agonist ivuxolimab. The origin of this receptor is an adult with an advanced solid tumor such as melanoma, head and neck, liver or kidney cancer. The gene calls are TRBV11-3 and TRBJ2-2; D call uncertain. CDR3 region: CASSRIRAGELFF. CDR3 DNA: TGTGCCAGCAGCCGTATCCGCGCCGGGGAGCTGTTTTTT.